These T cell receptor beta chains were read from a single sample in a study of CD8 T cells in ankylosing spondylitis. TCRdb called the 5' RACE reads again in MiXCR, with one record for every CDR3 protein. The table has a few hundred thousand distinct CDR3 sequences, approximately 20% seen once; the top ten hold under 45%. Sequenced: blood, either unsorted or a sorted T cell fraction (not recorded which). All receptors derive from a male donor with ankylosing spondylitis. Each CDR3 is given with its conserved first and last residue. D genes are given only for firm matches. For some rows the clone size is stated as once, few or many, or as a class when expanded; others skip it.

cdr3_aa cdr3_nt d_call j_call v_call clone_size
CSARGLGTAANYGYTF TGCAGTGCTAGAGGTCTTGGGACGGCGGCTAACTATGGCTACACCTTC - TRBJ1-2 TRBV20-1 -
CASSPTTSGGPTDTQYF TGTGCCAGCAGCCCGACGACTAGCGGGGGTCCCACAGATACGCAGTATTTT TRBD2 TRBJ2-3 TRBV9 few
CASSPTTRGGIAKNIQYF TGTGCCAGCAGCCCAACCACAAGGGGGGGGATAGCCAAAAACATTCAGTACTTC - TRBJ2-4 TRBV7-3 once
CASSPPRPETQYF TGTGCCAGCAGCCCCCCCAGGCCGGAGACCCAGTACTTC - TRBJ2-5 TRBV12-3/TRBV12-4 few
CASMPGQFYEQYF TGTGCCTCCATGCCGGGGCAGTTCTACGAGCAGTACTTC - TRBJ2-7 TRBV6-6 few
CANSPNSGELFF TGTGCCAACTCCCCCAATAGCGGGGAGCTGTTTTTT - TRBJ2-2 TRBV6-1 -
CAISPTSGGPYNEQFF TGTGCCATCAGTCCAACTAGCGGGGGGCCCTACAATGAGCAGTTCTTC TRBD2 TRBJ2-1 TRBV10-3 few
CASSAVTGVRGYTF TGTGCCAGCAGTGCAGTGACAGGGGTTCGTGGCTACACCTTC TRBD1 TRBJ1-2 TRBV6-1 -
CASSHLGGNGYTF TGTGCCAGCAGCCACTTGGGGGGAAATGGCTACACCTTC - TRBJ1-2 TRBV4-2 -
CASSLALPGGEQFF TGTGCCAGCAGCTTAGCGCTTCCCGGGGGTGAGCAGTTCTTC - TRBJ2-1 TRBV7-9 few
CASSPLVQGNNSPLHF TGTGCCAGCAGCCCCCTTGTCCAGGGGAATAATTCACCCCTCCACTTT - TRBJ1-6 TRBV7-9 few
CASSQDFGVRTEAFF TGTGCCAGCAGCCAAGATTTCGGGGTCAGGACTGAAGCTTTCTTT - TRBJ1-1 TRBV3-1 -
CASSLLAGEYNEQFF TGTGCCAGCAGCTTGTTAGCGGGAGAGTACAATGAGCAGTTCTTC TRBD2 TRBJ2-1 TRBV7-6 -
CASSQVPGQGAKTEAFF TGCGCCAGCAGCCAGGTTCCGGGACAGGGGGCCAAAACTGAAGCTTTCTTT TRBD1 TRBJ1-1 TRBV4-1 few
CASSALGGESGELFF TGTGCCAGCAGTGCGCTAGGTGGTGAGTCCGGGGAGCTGTTTTTT - TRBJ2-2 TRBV25-1 -
CSARDQGGFSTDTQYF TGCAGTGCTAGAGATCAGGGTGGGTTTAGCACAGATACGCAGTATTTT - TRBJ2-3 TRBV20-1 -
CASSLSVALYNEQFF TGTGCCAGCAGCCTGAGTGTAGCGCTTTACAATGAGCAGTTCTTC - TRBJ2-1 TRBV7-9 few
CATSKTTGSTEAFF TGTGCCACCAGCAAAACGACAGGGAGCACTGAAGCTTTCTTT TRBD1 TRBJ1-1 TRBV15 few
CSARGGSLKETQYF TGCAGTGCTAGGGGAGGGAGTCTCAAAGAGACCCAGTACTTC TRBD2 TRBJ2-5 TRBV20-1 many
CASRSGQGSTGELFF TGTGCCAGCAGATCGGGACAGGGCAGCACCGGGGAGCTGTTTTTT TRBD1 TRBJ2-2 TRBV7-9 few
CASSLRNNYEQYF TGTGCCAGCAGCTTGAGGAACAACTACGAGCAGTACTTC - TRBJ2-7 TRBV5-6 -
CASSHQLAGGTDTQYF TGCGCCAGCAGCCATCAGCTAGCGGGGGGCACAGATACGCAGTATTTT TRBD2 TRBJ2-3 TRBV4-1 -
CSVEIAGVEKTQYF TGCAGCGTTGAAATAGCGGGGGTTGAGAAGACCCAGTACTTC TRBD2 TRBJ2-5 TRBV29-1 -
CSVEDQLAYNEQFF TGCAGCGTTGAAGATCAACTAGCATACAATGAGCAGTTCTTC - TRBJ2-1 TRBV29-1 few
CASSQDGQGPLNYGYTF TGCGCCAGCAGCCAAGATGGGCAGGGGCCCCTCAACTATGGCTACACCTTC - TRBJ1-2 TRBV4-1 -
CASSLEIVLAGLTGELFF TGTGCCAGCAGCTTAGAAATTGTACTAGCGGGACTAACCGGGGAGCTGTTTTTT TRBD2 TRBJ2-2 TRBV11-1 few
CASRPRGYYGYTF TGTGCCAGCAGGCCACGGGGCTACTATGGCTACACCTTC - TRBJ1-2 TRBV27 -
CASSVAQGLGTGGELFF TGTGCCAGCAGCGTAGCTCAGGGACTAGGGACGGGCGGGGAGCTGTTTTTT TRBD2 TRBJ2-2 TRBV9 -
CASTDRENTGELFF TGTGCCAGCACCGACAGGGAGAACACCGGGGAGCTGTTTTTT TRBD1 TRBJ2-2 TRBV6-1 few
CASGGNTGELFF TGTGCCAGTGGGGGAAACACCGGGGAGCTGTTTTTT - TRBJ2-2 TRBV12-3/TRBV12-4 many
CASSPGQSTEAFF TGTGCCAGCAGTCCCGGACAGTCCACTGAAGCTTTCTTT - TRBJ1-1 TRBV12-3/TRBV12-4 many
CSVPMTGLAGAETGELFF TGCAGCGTACCAATGACGGGACTAGCGGGAGCGGAAACCGGGGAGCTGTTTTTT TRBD2 TRBJ2-2 TRBV29-1 -
CASSRGFRETQYF TGTGCCAGCAGTAGAGGTTTTCGGGAGACCCAGTACTTC - TRBJ2-5 TRBV12-3/TRBV12-4 many
CASSELRTGLNTEAFF TGTGCCAGCAGCGAGCTCCGGACAGGGTTGAACACTGAAGCTTTCTTT TRBD1 TRBJ1-1 TRBV2 many
CASSQERQGAYEQYF TGCGCCAGCAGCCAAGAAAGACAGGGGGCCTACGAGCAGTACTTC TRBD1 TRBJ2-7 TRBV4-1 many
CAWSIVGSNSPLHF TGTGCCTGGAGTATTGTTGGGTCGAATTCACCCCTCCACTTT - TRBJ1-6 TRBV30 -
CASKKPGSGNTIYF TGCGCCAGCAAGAAACCAGGCTCTGGAAACACCATATATTTT - TRBJ1-3 TRBV4-1 -
CASTFAISDTQYF TGTGCCAGCACTTTCGCAATCTCGGATACGCAGTATTTT - TRBJ2-3 TRBV12-3/TRBV12-4 many
CASSQEGPSGGHGYTF TGTGCCAGCAGCCAAGAGGGGCCCTCCGGAGGTCATGGCTACACCTTC - TRBJ1-2 TRBV3-1 -
CSAKGGDRGYEQYF TGCAGCGCAAAAGGTGGGGACAGGGGCTACGAGCAGTACTTC TRBD1 TRBJ2-7 TRBV29-1 many
CSAHDVRLGNEQFF TGCAGCGCACACGACGTCAGGCTTGGGAATGAGCAGTTCTTC - TRBJ2-1 TRBV20-1 -
CASSPQGAWTGELFF TGTGCCAGCAGTCCACAGGGGGCTTGGACCGGGGAGCTGTTTTTT TRBD1 TRBJ2-2 TRBV7-9 -
CASSQREYYEQYF TGTGCCAGCAGTCAGCGGGAGTACTACGAGCAGTACTTC TRBD2 TRBJ2-7 TRBV27 many
CASSPFQGSYEQYF TGTGCCAGCAGTCCATTCCAGGGATCCTACGAGCAGTACTTC - TRBJ2-7 TRBV7-3 few
CAWSVHSLNTEAFF TGTGCCTGGAGTGTACATTCCTTGAACACTGAAGCTTTCTTT - TRBJ1-1 TRBV30 few
CATQIRQGSWVNSPLHF TGTGCCACCCAGATCCGACAGGGATCGTGGGTTAATTCACCCCTCCACTTT TRBD1 TRBJ1-6 TRBV12-3/TRBV12-4 -
CASSTGGNQPQHF TGTGCCAGCAGCACAGGGGGCAATCAGCCCCAGCATTTT TRBD1 TRBJ1-5 TRBV7-8 many
CASSLAGVVSYNEQFF TGTGCCAGCAGTTTGGCGGGGGTAGTGTCCTACAATGAGCAGTTCTTC TRBD2 TRBJ2-1 TRBV27 -
CASSPRWTENTGELFF TGCGCCAGCAGCCCAAGATGGACAGAAAACACCGGGGAGCTGTTTTTT - TRBJ2-2 TRBV4-1 few
CASSPPGENTGELFF TGTGCCAGCAGCCCCCCGGGGGAAAACACCGGGGAGCTGTTTTTT - TRBJ2-2 TRBV4-2 few
CSAPESGLQYF TGCAGTGCTCCGGAAAGCGGCCTCCAGTACTTC - TRBJ2-7 TRBV20-1 few
CATSRVGGLAEWGETQYF TGTGCCACCAGCAGAGTCGGGGGACTAGCGGAGTGGGGCGAGACCCAGTACTTC TRBD2 TRBJ2-5 TRBV15 few
CASSSCCTGGDFEKLFF TGTGCCAGCAGCTCGTGCTGCACAGGGGGGGATTTTGAAAAACTGTTTTTT TRBD1 TRBJ1-4 TRBV7-9 many
CSVPYGYEQYF TGCAGCGTGCCTTATGGCTACGAGCAGTACTTC - TRBJ2-7 TRBV20-1 -